The present entry profiles one TCR beta chain with its context. The data stem from a study of T cells in Graves' hyperthyroidism and ophthalmopathy. Ophthalmopathy in the patients scored at least 3 on Clinical Activity Score and at least 4 on NOSPECS grade, lasting under 3 months. Used for diagnoses were clinical symptoms, serum thyroxine and TRAb, thyroid ultrasound and orbital computed tomography. The ends lost 3 bases at V and 3 bases at J; junction bases unmatched: 1. From germline, CDR1 is ENHRY and CDR2 SYGVKD. The CDR3 is made up of 16 amino acids. What was amplified from RNA transcripts were TCR beta CDR3 regions. The HTBI set primed first-round TCR CDR3 RT-PCR. TCRdb fed the multiplex PCR reads into MiXCR, producing one record per CDR3 protein. The sample lists about 400,000 distinct CDR3 sequences, roughly 14% seen once, with 13% in the top ten.

The source material was blood. The TCR originated in a man aged 18 to 29 with Graves' ophthalmopathy. The rearrangement joins TRBV10-3 to TRBJ2-1; the match to TRBD2 covers 14 bases. This chain's CDR3 is CAISDGTSGSYNEQFF. CDR3 bases: TGTGCCATCAGTGATGGGACTAGCGGGAGCTACAATGAGCAGTTCTTC.